Below, 21 T cell receptor beta chains from the same sample are listed, as sequenced in a study of T cell repertoires in cytomegalovirus infection. TCRdb fed the reads into MiXCR, producing one record per CDR3 protein. Of about a million distinct CDR3 sequences detected, approximately 31% appear once; the ten largest clones hold 13%. These receptors are not linked to any known antigen. The sequenced sample was cultured CD8+ T cells from PBMCs, obtained from culture after CMV antigen stimulation. The receptors here all came from a human donor in good health (CMV status not recorded). Some clones in this sample may be carry-over from other donors' samples.

This clonotype was observed a handful of times. The V call is TRBV6-1, the J call TRBJ1-1; no firm D call. V was shortened by 5 bases and J by 0 bases, with 10 bases between the two germline ends. The CDR3 covers 14 residues. Germline V gene lookup returns CDR1 MNHNS and CDR2 SASEGT. CDR3 in DNA: TGTGCCAGCAGTATGCGGGCCTTGAACACTGAAGCTTTCTTT. This encodes CASSMRALNTEAFF.

This clonotype showed up just a few times. The V and J genes are TRBV6-1 and TRBJ2-7, with D perhaps given as TRBD1 or TRBD2 (7 bases each). Looked up from germline, CDR1 is MNHNS and CDR2 is SASEGT. The CDR3 loop spans 15 amino acids. V was pared by 0 bases and J by 3 bases, with 12 bases between. CDR3: CASSEAGGTDYEQYF. CDR3 sequence (DNA): TGTGCCAGCAGTGAAGCGGGGGGGACAGACTACGAGCAGTACTTC.

The chain is built from TRBV5-6 and TRBJ2-2, with no clear D. CDR3 length: 13 amino acids. In germline, CDR1 is SGHDT, CDR2 YYEEEE. Trimming removed 3 bases from V and 6 bases from J, with 9 bases in between. CDR3: CASSWGSPGELFF. The CDR3 coding sequence is TGTGCCAGCAGCTGGGGTTCACCCGGGGAGCTGTTTTTT. Based on the CDR3 plus reference TRBV5-6 and TRBJ2-2, the full variable domain is DAGVTQSPTHLIKTRGQQVTLRCSPKSGHDTVSWYQQALGQGPQFIFQYYEEEERQRGNFPDRFSGHQFPNYSSELNVNALLLGDSALYLCASSWGSPGELFFGEGSRLTVL.

This sequence joins TRBV27 and TRBJ2-7; D gene uncertain. The CDR3 runs 14 residues. CDR1 MNHEY and CDR2 SMNVEV come from the germline V gene (reference sequence). Trimming removed 2 bases at V and 6 bases at J, with 14 bases between. DNA of the CDR3: TGTGCCAGCAGTTTACGAATAATGTCGGGCGAGCAGTACTTC. Residues: CASSLRIMSGEQYF.

This clonotype was seen a few times. CDR3 DNA sequence: TGTGCCAGCAGTGAAGCGGGCAACCACCAGCCCCAGCATTTT. Protein product: CASSEAGNHQPQHF. This chain links TRBV6-1 with TRBJ1-5; D remains unclear. The CDR3 is made up of 14 amino acids. The germline V gene encodes CDR1 MNHNS and CDR2 SASEGT. V lost 0 bases, J lost 7 bases, and 10 bases lay in between.

This clonotype has a single count. The chain joins TRBV29-1 to TRBJ2-6, with D maybe TRBD1 (5 bases). Germline CDR1 SQVTM, CDR2 ANQGSEA. This CDR3 spans 14 amino acids. V was clipped by 4 bases and J by 2 bases, with 9 bases between them. CDR3 region: CSVVARAGANVLTF. In DNA, the CDR3 is TGCAGCGTTGTAGCCAGGGCTGGGGCCAACGTCCTGACTTTC.

The rearrangement joins TRBV12-3 or TRBV12-4 to TRBJ1-1; D possibly corresponds to TRBD1 (5 bases). The CDR3 sequence is 13 residues long. The germline V and J ends were trimmed by 8 bases and 3 bases, with 13 bases remaining between them. CDR3: CASYHEGDTEAFF. CDR3 coding DNA: TGTGCCAGCTACCACGAAGGGGACACTGAAGCTTTCTTT.

V and J are TRBV28 and TRBJ2-5, with unresolved D. Looked up from germline, CDR1 is MDHEN and CDR2 is SYDVKM. The CDR3 contains 17 residues. The germline V and J ends were trimmed by 1 base and 5 bases, with 20 bases remaining between them. CDR3 loop: CASSLSFDIQIAETQYF. The CDR3, as DNA: TGTGCCAGCAGTTTATCCTTCGACATACAGATCGCGGAGACCCAGTACTTC. Combining the CDR3 with reference TRBV28 and TRBJ2-5 gives the whole variable domain DVKVTQSSRYLVKRTGEKVFLECVQDMDHENMFWYRQDPGLGLRLIYFSYDVKMKEKGDIPEGYSVSREKKERFSLILESASTNQTSMYLCASSLSFDIQIAETQYFGPGTRLLVL.

This clonotype was observed a few times. The gene calls are TRBV6-5 and TRBJ2-1, with D tentatively TRBD1 or TRBD2 (5 bases each). The germline CDR1 and CDR2 sequences are MNHEY and SVGAGI. Trimming removed 6 bases at V and 0 bases at J, with 12 bases between. There are 15 residues in the CDR3. The CDR3 DNA is TGTGCCAGCAGCTTTGGGGGTCTCTCCTACAATGAGCAGTTCTTC. This translates into CASSFGGLSYNEQFF.

In this sample, this clonotype turned up a few times. V usage is TRBV5-1 and J usage is TRBJ1-1, with 7 bases fitting TRBD1. Germline V CDR1 and CDR2: SGHRS, YFSETQ. The V gene end was trimmed by 0 bases and the J gene end by 2 bases; junction bases not matched to a gene: 13. The CDR3 loop spans 18 amino acids. The CDR3 DNA follows: TGCGCCAGCAGCTTGGAAACGACAGGGAGCAGGGGAAACACTGAAGCTTTCTTT. Residues: CASSLETTGSRGNTEAFF.

J is TRBJ2-2 and V is TRBV6-5; D is unresolved. The CDR3 has 16 amino acids. The germline gives CDR1 MNHEY, CDR2 SVGAGI. V was clipped by 0 bases and J by 3 bases, with 11 bases between them. CDR3: CASSYSIVGDTGELFF. The CDR3 DNA follows: TGTGCCAGCAGTTACTCGATAGTAGGCGACACCGGGGAGCTGTTTTTT.

The rearrangement links TRBV6-1 to TRBJ1-6; D possibly corresponds to TRBD1 (6 bases). CDR3 length: 17 amino acids. Trimming took 11 bases from V and 0 from J, leaving 20 bases between them. The germline V gene encodes CDR1 MNHNS and CDR2 SASEGT. The CDR3 sequence: CAVPDSKGSSYNSPLHF. The CDR3 nucleotides read TGTGCCGTCCCGGACAGTAAGGGGAGCTCCTATAATTCACCCCTCCACTTT.

The chain recombines TRBV19 with TRBJ1-1; a weak D match, TRBD1 (5 bases). The CDR3 sequence is 15 residues long. Germline-derived CDR1 and CDR2 are LNHDA and SQIVND (reference sequence). Between the trimmed V and J ends, which lost 3 bases and 4 bases, there was a span of 15 bases. The DNA of the CDR3 is TGTGCCAGTAGTATTTTCAACGGGGGACCCACTGAAGCTTTCTTT. Its translation: CASSIFNGGPTEAFF.

This sequence joins TRBV4-3 and TRBJ1-5; a possible D gene is TRBD1 (6 bases). The CDR3 runs 14 residues. Trimming cost V 4 bases and J 3 bases, with 10 bases left between them. In germline, CDR1 is LGHNA, CDR2 YSLEER. CDR3 DNA sequence: TGCGCCAGCAGCCTGGGACACCTCAATCAGCCCCAGCATTTT. This codes for CASSLGHLNQPQHF.

This clonotype was observed a handful of times. The chain recombines TRBV28 with TRBJ2-5, with D unresolved. Deletions cut 2 bases from V and 1 base from J, with 11 bases between. CDR3 length equals 15 residues. Germline V gene lookup returns CDR1 MDHEN and CDR2 SYDVKM. The CDR3 sequence: CASSLALGSQETQYF. The CDR3 DNA reads TGTGCCAGCAGTTTAGCGTTAGGCTCCCAAGAGACCCAGTACTTC.

This clonotype was picked up many times. The chain combines TRBV12-3 or TRBV12-4 with TRBJ1-5; D possibly corresponds to TRBD1 (5 bases). Trimming took off 4 bases at V and 5 bases at J, with 21 bases between the two ends. This CDR3 comprises 17 residues. CDR3 sequence: CASSWIPGGISDQPQHF. CDR3 bases: TGTGCCAGCAGTTGGATCCCGGGGGGGATATCTGATCAGCCCCAGCATTTT.

This clonotype was counted a single time. The chain recombines TRBV19 with TRBJ2-1, with 8 nucleotides matching TRBD1. Looked up from germline, CDR1 is LNHDA and CDR2 is SQIVND (reference sequence). This CDR3 contains 15 residues. With V trimmed by 3 bases and J by 4 bases, 5 bases remained unmatched. The CDR3 here is CASSIRTGLYNEQFF. The DNA for the CDR3 is TGTGCCAGTAGTATTCGGACAGGGCTTTACAATGAGCAGTTCTTC.

This clonotype was recorded a few times. V usage is TRBV11-2 and J usage is TRBJ2-5, with D possibly matching TRBD1 (6 bases). The germline gives CDR1 SGHAT, CDR2 FQNNGV. Trimming shortened V by 4 bases and J by 2 bases, and 14 bases separated the two germline ends. The CDR3 runs 15 residues. CDR3 amino acids: CASSSPGERQETQYF. CDR3 DNA: TGTGCCAGCAGCTCTCCAGGGGAGAGACAAGAGACCCAGTACTTC.

This clonotype occurred once. The chain is built from TRBV5-1 and TRBJ1-2, with 9 bases identical to TRBD1. V was pared by 3 bases and J by 3 bases, with 6 bases of the junction left unmatched. The CDR3 sequence is 15 residues long. CDR1 is SGHRS and CDR2 is YFSETQ in the germline V gene. CDR3 nucleotide sequence: TGCGCCAGCAGCTCGCCGGGACAGGGACACTATGGCTACACCTTC. Translated, it gives CASSSPGQGHYGYTF.

Concerning this clonotype: Germline is not matched at one junction end, which may reflect a read error. V and J are TRBV4-1 and TRBJ2-1; 9 nucleotides agree with TRBD1. Per the germline V gene, CDR1 is MGHRA and CDR2 is YSYEKL. CDR3 length equals 15 residues. CDR3 sequence reads: CASSDGTGYNNEQFF. CDR3 DNA sequence: TGTGCCAGCAGCGATGGGACAGGGTATAACAATGAGCAGTTCTTC.

This clonotype came up a few times. The junction shows a germline mismatch at one end, possibly a read error. The chain links TRBV5-4 to TRBJ1-3; 7 bases match TRBD1. The V gene's germline CDR1 is SGHNT and CDR2 YYREEE (reference sequence). CDR3 length: 13 residues. CDR3 in amino acids: CASSLDRGNTIYF. The CDR3 nucleotides read TGTGCCAGCAGTTTGGACAGGGGAAACACCATATATTTT.